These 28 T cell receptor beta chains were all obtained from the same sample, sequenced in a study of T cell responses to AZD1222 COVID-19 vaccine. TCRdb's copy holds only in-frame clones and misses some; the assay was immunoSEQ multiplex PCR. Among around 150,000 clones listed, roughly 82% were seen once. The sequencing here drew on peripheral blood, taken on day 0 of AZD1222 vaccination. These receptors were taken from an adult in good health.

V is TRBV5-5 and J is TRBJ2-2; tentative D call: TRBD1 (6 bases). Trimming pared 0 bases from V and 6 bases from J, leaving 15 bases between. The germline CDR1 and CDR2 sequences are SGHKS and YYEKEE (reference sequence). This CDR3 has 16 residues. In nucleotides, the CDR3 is TGTGCCAGCAGCTTGGGCAGGGGTTATACTTCCGGGGAGCTGTTTTTT. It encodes CASSLGRGYTSGELFF.

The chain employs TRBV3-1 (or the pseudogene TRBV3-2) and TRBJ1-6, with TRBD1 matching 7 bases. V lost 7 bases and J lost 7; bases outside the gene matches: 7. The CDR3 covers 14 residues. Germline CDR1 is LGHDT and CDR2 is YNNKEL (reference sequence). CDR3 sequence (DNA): TGTGCCAGCAACCTTCGGACAGGAAATTCACCCCTCCACTTT. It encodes CASNLRTGNSPLHF.

CDR3 nucleotides: TGTGCCATCAGTGGCGACGACAGCGGGGCTCGGGAAAAACTGTTTTTT. Translated, it gives CAISGDDSGAREKLFF. The chain joins TRBV10-3 to TRBJ1-4; tentatively, D is TRBD1 (5 bases). The germline CDR1 and CDR2 sequences are ENHRY and SYGVKD. V dropped 4 bases and J dropped 8 bases, with 20 bases sitting between them. CDR3 length: 16 residues.

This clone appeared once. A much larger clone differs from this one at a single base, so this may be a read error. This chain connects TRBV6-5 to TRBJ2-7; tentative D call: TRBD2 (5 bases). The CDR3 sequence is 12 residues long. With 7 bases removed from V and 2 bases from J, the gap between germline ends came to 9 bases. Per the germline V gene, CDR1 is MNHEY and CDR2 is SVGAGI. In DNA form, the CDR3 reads TGTGCCAGCACCGGACTGCCCTACGAGCAGTACTTC. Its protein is CASTGLPYEQYF.

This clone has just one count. CDR3 region: CASSREGRRENTEAFF. CDR3 in DNA: TGTGCCAGCAGCCGTGAAGGCAGGCGCGAGAACACTGAAGCTTTCTTT. V is TRBV5-4 and J is TRBJ1-1; D gene ambiguous. The germline V and J ends were trimmed by 4 bases and 1 base, with 17 bases remaining between them. In germline, CDR1 is SGHNT, CDR2 YYREEE (reference sequence). The CDR3 has 16 amino acids.

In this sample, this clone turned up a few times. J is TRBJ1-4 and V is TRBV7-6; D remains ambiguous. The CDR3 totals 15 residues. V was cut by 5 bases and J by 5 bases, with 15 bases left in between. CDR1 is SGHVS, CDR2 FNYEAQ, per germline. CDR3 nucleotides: TGTGCCAGCAGCCTTCTTAAGGCACCGAATGAAAAACTGTTTTTT. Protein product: CASSLLKAPNEKLFF.

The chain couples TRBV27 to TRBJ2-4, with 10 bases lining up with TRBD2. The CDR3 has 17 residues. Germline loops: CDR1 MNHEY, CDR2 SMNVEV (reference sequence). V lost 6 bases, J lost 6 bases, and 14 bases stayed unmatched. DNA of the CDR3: TGTGCCAGCAGCCCCCCGTCGGCTAGCGGGGGCGGAAACATTCAGTACTTC. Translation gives CASSPPSASGGGNIQYF.

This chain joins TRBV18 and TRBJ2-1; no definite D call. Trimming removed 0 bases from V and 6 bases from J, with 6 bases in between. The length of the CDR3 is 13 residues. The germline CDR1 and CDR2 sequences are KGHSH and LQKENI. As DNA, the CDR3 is TGTGCCAGCTCACCACCGAGCCTCAATGAGCAGTTCTTC. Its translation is CASSPPSLNEQFF.

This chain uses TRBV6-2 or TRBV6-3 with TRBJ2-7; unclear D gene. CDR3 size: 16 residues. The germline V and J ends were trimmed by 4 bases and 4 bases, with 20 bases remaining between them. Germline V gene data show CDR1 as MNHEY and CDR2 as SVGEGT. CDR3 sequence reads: CASSSVRRVEEYEQYF. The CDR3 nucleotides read TGTGCCAGCAGTTCCGTACGTCGTGTGGAAGAGTACGAGCAGTACTTC.

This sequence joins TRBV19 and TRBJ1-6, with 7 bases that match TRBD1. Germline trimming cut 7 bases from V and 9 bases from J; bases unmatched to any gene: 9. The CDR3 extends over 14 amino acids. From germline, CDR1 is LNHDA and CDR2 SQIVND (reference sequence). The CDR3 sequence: CASTLRAGGSPLHF. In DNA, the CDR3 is TGTGCCAGTACCCTCAGGGCAGGGGGTTCACCCCTCCACTTT.

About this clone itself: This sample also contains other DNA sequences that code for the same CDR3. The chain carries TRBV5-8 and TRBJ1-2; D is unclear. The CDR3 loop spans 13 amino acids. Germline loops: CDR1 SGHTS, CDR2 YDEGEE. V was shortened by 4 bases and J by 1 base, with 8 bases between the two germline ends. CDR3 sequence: CASSLDGNYGYTF. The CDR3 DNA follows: TGTGCCAGCAGCCTGGACGGTAACTATGGCTACACCTTC.

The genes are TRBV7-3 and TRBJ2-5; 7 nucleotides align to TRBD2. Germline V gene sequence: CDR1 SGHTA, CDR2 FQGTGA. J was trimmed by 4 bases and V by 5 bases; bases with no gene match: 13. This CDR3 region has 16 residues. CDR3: CASSPSIAGDPETQYF. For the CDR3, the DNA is TGTGCCAGCAGCCCCTCCATAGCGGGTGACCCAGAGACCCAGTACTTC.

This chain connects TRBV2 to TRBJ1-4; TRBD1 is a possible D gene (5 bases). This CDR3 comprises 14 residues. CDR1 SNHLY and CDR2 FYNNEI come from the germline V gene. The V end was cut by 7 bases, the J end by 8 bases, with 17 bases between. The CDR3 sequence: CASTLVEAGEKLFF. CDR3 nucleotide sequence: TGTGCCAGCACCCTCGTGGAGGCAGGGGAAAAACTGTTTTTT.

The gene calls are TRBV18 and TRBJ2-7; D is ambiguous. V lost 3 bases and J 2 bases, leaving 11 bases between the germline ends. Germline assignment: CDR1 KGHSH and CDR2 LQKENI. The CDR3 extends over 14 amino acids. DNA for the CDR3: TGTGCCAGCTCACCGCCGTCGAACGCCTACGAGCAGTACTTC. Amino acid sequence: CASSPPSNAYEQYF.

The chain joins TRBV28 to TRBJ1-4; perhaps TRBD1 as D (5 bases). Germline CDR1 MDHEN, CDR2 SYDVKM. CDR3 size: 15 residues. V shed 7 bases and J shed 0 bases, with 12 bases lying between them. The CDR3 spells CASNQQDATNEKLFF. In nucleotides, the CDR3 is TGTGCCAGCAATCAACAGGATGCAACTAATGAAAAACTGTTTTTT.

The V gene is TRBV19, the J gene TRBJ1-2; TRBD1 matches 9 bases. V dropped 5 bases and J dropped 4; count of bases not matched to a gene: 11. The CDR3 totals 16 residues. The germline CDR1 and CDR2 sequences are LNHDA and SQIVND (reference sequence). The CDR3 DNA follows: TGTGCCAGTAGTGCCCCCGGGACAGGGAGTGTCTATGGCTACACCTTC. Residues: CASSAPGTGSVYGYTF.

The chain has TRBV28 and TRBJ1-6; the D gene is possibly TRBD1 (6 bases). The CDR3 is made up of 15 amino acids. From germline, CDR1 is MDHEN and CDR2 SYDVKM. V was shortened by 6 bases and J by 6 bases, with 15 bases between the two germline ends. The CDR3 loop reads CASRPGTSSNSPLHF. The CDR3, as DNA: TGTGCCAGCAGGCCCGGGACATCGAGTAATTCACCCCTCCACTTT.

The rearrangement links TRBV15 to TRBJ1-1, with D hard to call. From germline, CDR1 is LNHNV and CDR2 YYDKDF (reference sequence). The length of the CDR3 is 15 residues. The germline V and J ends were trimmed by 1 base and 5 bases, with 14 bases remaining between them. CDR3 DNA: TGTGCCACCAGCAGAGGCCCGGGTAGAGGGACTGAAGCTTTCTTT. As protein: CATSRGPGRGTEAFF. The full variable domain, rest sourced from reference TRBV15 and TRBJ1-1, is DAMVIQNPRYQVTQFGKPVTLSCSQTLNHNVMYWYQQKSSQAPKLLFHYYDKDFNNEADTPDNFQSRRPNTSFCFLDIRSPGLGDTAMYLCATSRGPGRGTEAFFGQGTRLTVV.

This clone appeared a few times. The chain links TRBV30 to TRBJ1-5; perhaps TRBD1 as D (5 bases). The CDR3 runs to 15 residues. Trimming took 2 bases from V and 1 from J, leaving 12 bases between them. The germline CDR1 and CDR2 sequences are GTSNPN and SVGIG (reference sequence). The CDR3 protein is CAWSPPWGSNQPQHF. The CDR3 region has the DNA TGTGCCTGGAGTCCTCCTTGGGGCAGCAATCAGCCCCAGCATTTT.

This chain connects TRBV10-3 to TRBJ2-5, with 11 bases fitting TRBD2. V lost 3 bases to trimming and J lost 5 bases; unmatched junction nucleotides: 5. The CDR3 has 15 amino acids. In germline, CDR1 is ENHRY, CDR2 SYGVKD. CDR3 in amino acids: CAISEGPSGGETQYF. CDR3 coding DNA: TGTGCCATCAGTGAAGGCCCTAGCGGGGGGGAGACCCAGTACTTC.

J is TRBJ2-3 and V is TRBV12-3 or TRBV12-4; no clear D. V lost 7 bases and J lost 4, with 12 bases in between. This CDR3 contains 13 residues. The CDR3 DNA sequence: TGTGCCAGCACCTTTGGACGGGCAGATACGCAGTATTTT. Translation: CASTFGRADTQYF.

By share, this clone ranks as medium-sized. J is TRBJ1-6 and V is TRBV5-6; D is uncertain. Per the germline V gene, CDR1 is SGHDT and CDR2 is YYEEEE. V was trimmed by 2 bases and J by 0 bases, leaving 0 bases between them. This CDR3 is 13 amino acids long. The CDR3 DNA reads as TGTGCCAGCAGCTTCTCCTATAATTCACCCCTCCACTTT. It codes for CASSFSYNSPLHF.

Here the CDR3 DNA reads TGTGCCAGCCAAGGCAGACAGGTCGGAGGCAAACTGTTTTTT. It translates to CASQGRQVGGKLFF. The gene calls are TRBV7-2 and TRBJ1-4, with a tentative D call TRBD1 (6 bases). Trimming removed 8 bases at V and 11 bases at J, with 21 bases between. The CDR3 loop spans 14 amino acids. The V gene's germline CDR1 is SGHTA and CDR2 FQGNSA.

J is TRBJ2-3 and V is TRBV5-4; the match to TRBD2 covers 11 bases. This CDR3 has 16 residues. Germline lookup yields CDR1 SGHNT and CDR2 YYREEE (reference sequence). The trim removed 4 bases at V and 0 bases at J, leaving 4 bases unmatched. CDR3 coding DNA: TGTGCCAGCAGCCTAGCGGGGGGAGCGAGCACAGATACGCAGTATTTT. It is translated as CASSLAGGASTDTQYF.

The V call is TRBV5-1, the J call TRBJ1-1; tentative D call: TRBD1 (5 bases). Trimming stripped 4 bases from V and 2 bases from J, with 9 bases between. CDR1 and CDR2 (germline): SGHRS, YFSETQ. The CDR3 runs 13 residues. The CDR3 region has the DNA TGCGCCAGCAGCATAGGACAAAACACTGAAGCTTTCTTT. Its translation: CASSIGQNTEAFF.

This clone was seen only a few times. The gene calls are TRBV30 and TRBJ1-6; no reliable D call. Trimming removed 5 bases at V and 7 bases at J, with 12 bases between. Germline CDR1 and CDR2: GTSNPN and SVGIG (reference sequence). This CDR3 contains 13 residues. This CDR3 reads CAWGHTRNSPLHF. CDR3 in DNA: TGTGCCTGGGGGCACACCCGGAATTCACCCCTCCACTTT.

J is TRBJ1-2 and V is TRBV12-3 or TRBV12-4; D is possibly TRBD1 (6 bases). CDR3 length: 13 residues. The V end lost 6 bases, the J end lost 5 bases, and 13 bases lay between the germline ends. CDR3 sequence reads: CASSRGGQYGYTF. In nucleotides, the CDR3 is TGTGCCAGCAGCCGGGGCGGACAGTATGGCTACACCTTC.

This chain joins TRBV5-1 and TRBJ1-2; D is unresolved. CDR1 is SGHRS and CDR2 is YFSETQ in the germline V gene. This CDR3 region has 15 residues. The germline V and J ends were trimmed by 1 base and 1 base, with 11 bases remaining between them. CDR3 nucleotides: TGCGCCAGCAGCTTGAAGGGTTGGAGTAACTATGGCTACACCTTC. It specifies CASSLKGWSNYGYTF.